Presented here are 25 T cell receptor beta chains from one specimen sequenced in a study of chronic HIV infection and antiretroviral therapy. TCRdb fed the 5' RACE reads into MiXCR, producing one record per CDR3 protein. The sample has approximately 47,000 distinct CDR3 sequences, over 15% seen once. The material sequenced was peripheral blood. These receptors all stem from an adult who had HIV and had not received antiretroviral therapy, or was an uninfected healthy control (not recorded which).

This clonotype was picked up a small number of times. V gene TRBV28 combines with J gene TRBJ1-1; D not resolved. Germline V lookup: CDR1 MDHEN, CDR2 SYDVKM. The V and J ends lost 2 bases and 0 bases respectively, with 7 bases between them. The length of the CDR3 is 14 residues. Here the CDR3 reads CASSLVAMNTEAFF. In nucleotides, the CDR3 is TGTGCCAGCAGTTTAGTCGCAATGAACACTGAAGCTTTCTTT.

This chain joins TRBV5-5 and TRBJ2-5; TRBD2 is a possible D gene (5 bases). The CDR3 has 12 amino acids. V lost 3 bases and J lost 7, with 10 bases in between. Germline assignment: CDR1 SGHKS and CDR2 YYEKEE (reference sequence). CDR3 residues: CASSSISGTQYF. The CDR3 DNA follows: TGTGCCAGCAGCTCGATCAGCGGGACCCAGTACTTC.

This chain links TRBV11-2 with TRBJ2-1; D remains unclear. This CDR3 comprises 12 residues. Trimming took off 2 bases at V and 6 bases at J, with 5 bases between the two ends. The V gene's germline CDR1 is SGHAT and CDR2 FQNNGV. CDR3 DNA sequence: TGTGCCAGCAGCTTATCGAGCAATGAGCAGTTCTTC. This sequence encodes CASSLSSNEQFF. Variable domain in full (rest from reference TRBV11-2 and TRBJ2-1): EAGVAQSPRYKIIEKRQSVAFWCNPISGHATLYWYQQILGQGPKLLIQFQNNGVVDDSQLPKDRFSAERLKGVDSTLKIQPAKLEDSAVYLCASSLSSNEQFFGPGTRLTVL.

This sequence joins TRBV23-1 and TRBJ1-5; the D is unclear. Being an ORF, TRBV23-1 has a function that is uncertain. CDR3 size: 15 residues. Trimming pared 2 bases from V and 3 bases from J, leaving 11 bases between. CDR3 region: CASSQIEPYNQPQHF. The CDR3 DNA follows: TGCGCCAGCAGTCAAATTGAGCCCTACAATCAGCCCCAGCATTTT.

This chain links TRBV28 with TRBJ1-1, with D perhaps TRBD1 (6 bases). The V gene's germline CDR1 is MDHEN and CDR2 SYDVKM. V dropped 1 base and J dropped 6 bases, with 21 bases sitting between them. CDR3 length equals 17 residues. The DNA of the CDR3 is TGTGCCAGCAGTTTATCGGCTACCGGGGGGCCTCCTCCTGAAGCTTTCTTT. Translated, it gives CASSLSATGGPPPEAFF.

In this sample, this clonotype turned up a few times. The V gene is TRBV19, the J gene TRBJ2-1; 12 bases are a match to TRBD2. The CDR3 extends over 15 amino acids. Germline V gene sequence: CDR1 LNHDA, CDR2 SQIVND (reference sequence). The trim removed 6 bases at V and 6 bases at J, leaving 6 bases unmatched. The CDR3 nucleotides are TGTGCCAGTAGACCGACTAGCGGGGGTAGCAATGAGCAGTTCTTC. Residues: CASRPTSGGSNEQFF.

This clonotype was observed a handful of times. The V gene is TRBV4-2, the J gene TRBJ2-7; possibly TRBD1 for D (5 bases). The CDR3 has 15 amino acids. Germline V gene sequence: CDR1 LGHNA, CDR2 YNFKEQ. The V end was cut by 3 bases, the J end by 5 bases, with 17 bases between. The DNA of the CDR3 is TGTGCCAGCAGCCACTTGAATCAGGGAAGTGACGAGCAGTACTTC. Encoded protein: CASSHLNQGSDEQYF.

The chain combines TRBV27 with TRBJ1-1; D not resolved. V was pared by 6 bases and J by 2 bases, with 16 bases between. The germline CDR1 and CDR2 sequences are MNHEY and SMNVEV (reference sequence). The CDR3 is 15 amino acids. The CDR3: CASRRITAGNTEAFF. The CDR3 nucleotides are TGTGCCAGCAGAAGGATTACAGCGGGAAACACTGAAGCTTTCTTT.

The chain links TRBV7-9 to TRBJ1-2; no clear D gene. Trimming left V 0 bases short and J 5 bases short, with 13 bases between. The CDR3 sequence is 15 residues long. Germline CDR1 reads SEHNR; CDR2 reads FQNEAQ (reference sequence). The CDR3 DNA follows: TGTGCCAGCAGCTTAGCGAGGGCCGATCTGTATGGCTACACCTTC. It encodes CASSLARADLYGYTF. The variable domain in full, with the rest retrieved from reference TRBV7-9 and TRBJ1-2, is DTGVSQNPRHKITKRGQNVTFRCDPISEHNRLYWYRQTLGQGPEFLTYFQNEAQLEKSRLLSDRFSAERPKGSFSTLEIQRTEQGDSAMYLCASSLARADLYGYTFGSGTRLTVV.

The chain couples TRBV5-6 to TRBJ2-5; no clear D. V lost 1 base and J lost 5, with 3 bases in between. This CDR3 region has 11 residues. In germline, CDR1 is SGHDT, CDR2 YYEEEE. The CDR3 protein is CASSLSETQYF. CDR3 DNA: TGTGCCAGCAGCTTGTCGGAGACCCAGTACTTC.

In this sample, this clonotype turned up a few times. V is TRBV10-2 and J is TRBJ2-1, with TRBD2 identical over 12 bases. Germline V gives CDR1 WSHSY, CDR2 SAAADI. V lost 6 bases, J lost 3 bases, and 9 bases stayed unmatched. The CDR3 has 17 amino acids. In DNA form, the CDR3 reads TGCGCCAGCAGGCCCGGACTAGCGGGAAACAACTACAATGAGCAGTTCTTC. Its translation is CASRPGLAGNNYNEQFF.

The rearrangement links TRBV29-1 to TRBJ2-1, with 10 bases matching TRBD2. The trim removed 2 bases at V and 10 bases at J, leaving 14 bases unmatched. CDR3 length: 16 residues. The germline gives CDR1 SQVTM, CDR2 ANQGSEA. CDR3 bases: TGCAGCGTTGAATGGGGGTGGCTAGCGGGAGTTCGAGAGCAGTTCTTC. This encodes CSVEWGWLAGVREQFF.

V usage is TRBV9 and J usage is TRBJ2-7, with no clear D. V was cut by 4 bases and J by 0 bases, with 11 bases left in between. The CDR3 loop spans 14 amino acids. Germline V lookup: CDR1 SGDLS, CDR2 YYNGEE. This chain's CDR3 is CASSPRLSSYEQYF. The CDR3, as DNA: TGTGCCAGCAGCCCCCGACTGAGCTCCTACGAGCAGTACTTC.

The chain uses TRBV7-9 and TRBJ2-5; 7 bases line up with TRBD2. The CDR3 contains 15 residues. The ends lost 7 bases at V and 1 base at J; junction bases unmatched: 9. Germline assignment: CDR1 SEHNR and CDR2 FQNEAQ (reference sequence). CDR3 bases: TGTGCCAGCACTCCTCTTCTAGCGGTCCAAGAGACCCAGTACTTC. Its translation is CASTPLLAVQETQYF. The full variable domain, completed using reference TRBV7-9 and TRBJ2-5, is DTGVSQNPRHKITKRGQNVTFRCDPISEHNRLYWYRQTLGQGPEFLTYFQNEAQLEKSRLLSDRFSAERPKGSFSTLEIQRTEQGDSAMYLCASTPLLAVQETQYFGPGTRLLVL.

The chain carries TRBV6-5 and TRBJ2-5, with 7 bases aligning to TRBD1. Germline values: CDR1 MNHEY, CDR2 SVGAGI. V lost 5 bases to trimming and J lost 4 bases; unmatched junction nucleotides: 4. The CDR3 loop spans 13 amino acids. The CDR3 spells CASSRDSRETQYF. Here the CDR3 DNA reads TGTGCCAGCAGTCGGGACAGCAGAGAGACCCAGTACTTC.

This clonotype came up a few times. In DNA, the CDR3 is TGTGCCACCAGCCCAGGACTAGCGAACCACGAGCAGTACTTC. The encoded protein is CATSPGLANHEQYF. The chain uses TRBV24-1 and TRBJ2-7, with 9 positions matching TRBD2. The length of the CDR3 is 14 residues. V lost 7 bases and J lost 5; bases outside the gene matches: 8. Germline V gene data show CDR1 as KGHDR and CDR2 as SFDVKD.

The rearrangement joins TRBV4-1 to TRBJ2-7, with D perhaps being TRBD1 or TRBD2 (5 bases each). Germline V lookup: CDR1 MGHRA, CDR2 YSYEKL. The CDR3 extends over 13 amino acids. The V end lost 3 bases, the J end lost 9 bases, and 15 bases lay between the germline ends. This CDR3 reads CASSQGVVPGQYF. CDR3 DNA: TGCGCCAGCAGCCAGGGGGTGGTGCCCGGGCAGTACTTC.

The rearrangement links TRBV6-2 or TRBV6-3 to TRBJ2-7, with D unresolved. Germline V gene lookup returns CDR1 MNHEY and CDR2 SVGEGT. Trimming cost V 4 bases and J 1 base, with 14 bases left between them. This CDR3 is built from 15 residues. The CDR3 loop reads CASSSLTTLSYEQYF. The CDR3 region has the DNA TGTGCCAGCAGTTCCTTAACTACCCTGTCCTACGAGCAGTACTTC.

The V and J genes are TRBV2 and TRBJ2-5, with D possibly matching TRBD1 (5 bases). This CDR3 has 12 residues. The germline V gene has CDR1 SNHLY and CDR2 FYNNEI. Between the trimmed V and J ends, which lost 11 bases and 7 bases, there was a span of 17 bases. CDR3 sequence reads: CAGDREDGTQYF. Written as DNA, the CDR3 is TGTGCCGGTGACAGAGAAGATGGGACCCAGTACTTC. Full variable domain (missing parts from reference TRBV2 and TRBJ2-5): EPEVTQTPSHQVTQMGQEVILRCVPISNHLYFYWYRQILGQKVEFLVSFYNNEISEKSEIFDDQFSVERPDGSNFTLKIRSTKLEDSAMYFCAGDREDGTQYFGPGTRLLVL.

This clonotype has ten or more counts. V and J are TRBV20-1 and TRBJ1-5; the match to TRBD1 covers 7 bases. The CDR3 has 14 amino acids. J was trimmed by 9 bases and V by 3 bases; bases with no gene match: 11. Germline loops: CDR1 DFQATT, CDR2 SNEGSKA (reference sequence). The CDR3 DNA reads TGCAGTGCTAGCGGAATGGGACAGTCCACGCCCCAGCATTTT. It specifies CSASGMGQSTPQHF.

The rearrangement links TRBV29-1 to TRBJ2-7, with TRBD2 matching 9 bases. This CDR3 region has 15 residues. CDR1 is SQVTM, CDR2 ANQGSEA, per germline. The trim removed 2 bases at V and 0 bases at J, leaving 5 bases unmatched. The CDR3 loop reads CSVELLAGSSYEQYF. The CDR3 DNA is TGCAGCGTTGAACTCCTAGCGGGAAGCTCCTACGAGCAGTACTTC.

This clonotype was counted between two and nine times. This rearrangement joins TRBV29-1 to TRBJ2-1; no definite D call. Germline lookup yields CDR1 SQVTM and CDR2 ANQGSEA. The CDR3 runs 14 residues. V was clipped by 1 base and J by 2 bases, with 9 bases between them. The CDR3 bases are TGCAGCGTTGAAGCCGACACCGCCTACAATGAGCAGTTCTTC. Translated: CSVEADTAYNEQFF.

The V gene is TRBV5-1, the J gene TRBJ2-1; D is possibly TRBD1 (6 bases). Looked up from germline, CDR1 is SGHRS and CDR2 is YFSETQ. Trimming shortened V by 4 bases and J by 6 bases, and 8 bases separated the two germline ends. The length of the CDR3 is 12 residues. The CDR3 region has the DNA TGCGCCAGCAGCAAGGACAGCAATGAGCAGTTCTTC. Its translation: CASSKDSNEQFF.

This chain joins TRBV28 and TRBJ2-7; 9 nucleotides match TRBD2. The CDR3 contains 15 residues. The germline CDR1 and CDR2 sequences are MDHEN and SYDVKM. J gave up 6 bases and V 5 bases, and 11 bases lay outside the gene matches. CDR3 region: CASSPMGLASLEQYF. CDR3 DNA sequence: TGTGCCAGCAGTCCGATGGGACTAGCATCTCTCGAGCAGTACTTC.

This clonotype was observed a few times. V gene TRBV29-1 combines with J gene TRBJ1-4; D remains ambiguous. Trimming removed 5 bases at V and 7 bases at J, with 11 bases between. The CDR3 runs to 12 residues. Per the germline V gene, CDR1 is SQVTM and CDR2 is ANQGSEA. The CDR3 reads CSVRLTIEKLFF. CDR3 sequence (DNA): TGCAGCGTTAGGTTGACCATTGAAAAACTGTTTTTT.